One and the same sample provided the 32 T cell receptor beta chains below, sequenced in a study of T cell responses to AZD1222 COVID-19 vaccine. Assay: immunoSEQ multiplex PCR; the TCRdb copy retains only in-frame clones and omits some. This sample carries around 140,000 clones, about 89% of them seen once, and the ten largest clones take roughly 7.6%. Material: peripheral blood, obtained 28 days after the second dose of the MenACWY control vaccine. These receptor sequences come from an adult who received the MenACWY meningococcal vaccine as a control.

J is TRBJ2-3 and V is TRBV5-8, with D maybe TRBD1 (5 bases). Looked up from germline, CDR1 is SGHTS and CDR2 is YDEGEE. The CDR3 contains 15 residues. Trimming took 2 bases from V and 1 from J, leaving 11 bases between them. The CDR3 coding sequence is TGTGCCAGCAGCTTTTTGCAGGGTGGCACAGATACGCAGTATTTT. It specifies CASSFLQGGTDTQYF.

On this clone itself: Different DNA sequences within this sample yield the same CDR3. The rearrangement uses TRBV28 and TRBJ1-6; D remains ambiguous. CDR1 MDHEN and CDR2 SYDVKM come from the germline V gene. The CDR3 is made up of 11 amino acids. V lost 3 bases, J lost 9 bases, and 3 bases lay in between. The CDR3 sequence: CASSLRSPLHF. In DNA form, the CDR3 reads TGTGCCAGCAGTTTGCGTTCACCCCTCCACTTT.

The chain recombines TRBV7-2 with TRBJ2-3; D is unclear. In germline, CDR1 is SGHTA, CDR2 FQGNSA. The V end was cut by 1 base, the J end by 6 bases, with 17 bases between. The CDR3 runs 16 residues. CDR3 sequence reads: CASSLDSSAAGDTQYF. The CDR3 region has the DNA TGTGCCAGCAGCTTAGATTCTTCGGCAGCCGGGGATACGCAGTATTTT.

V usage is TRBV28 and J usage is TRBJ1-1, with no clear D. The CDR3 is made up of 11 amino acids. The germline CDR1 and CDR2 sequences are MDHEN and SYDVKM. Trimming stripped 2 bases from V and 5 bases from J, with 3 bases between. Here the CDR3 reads CASSLGTEAFF. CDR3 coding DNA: TGTGCCAGCAGTTTAGGGACTGAAGCTTTCTTT.

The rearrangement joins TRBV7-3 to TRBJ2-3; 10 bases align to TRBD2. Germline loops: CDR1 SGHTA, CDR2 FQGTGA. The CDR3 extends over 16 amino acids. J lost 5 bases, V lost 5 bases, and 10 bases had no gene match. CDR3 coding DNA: TGTGCCAGCAGCCCCAGGACTAGCGGAGAGGGAGATACGCAGTATTTT. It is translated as CASSPRTSGEGDTQYF.

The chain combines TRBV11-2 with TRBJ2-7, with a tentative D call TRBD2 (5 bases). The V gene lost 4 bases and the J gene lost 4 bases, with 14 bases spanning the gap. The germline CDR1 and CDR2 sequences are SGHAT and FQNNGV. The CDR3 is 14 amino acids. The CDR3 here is CASSSTSSPYEQYF. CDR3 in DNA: TGTGCCAGCAGCTCCACTAGTTCCCCTTACGAGCAGTACTTC.

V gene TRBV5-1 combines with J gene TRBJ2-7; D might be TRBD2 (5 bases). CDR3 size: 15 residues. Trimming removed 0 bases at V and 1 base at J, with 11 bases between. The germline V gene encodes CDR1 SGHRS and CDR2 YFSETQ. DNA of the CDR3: TGCGCCAGCAGCTTGGTTAGCGTAACTTCCTACGAGCAGTACTTC. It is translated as CASSLVSVTSYEQYF. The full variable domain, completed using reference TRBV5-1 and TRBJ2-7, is KAGVTQTPRYLIKTRGQQVTLSCSPISGHRSVSWYQQTPGQGLQFLFEYFSETQRNKGNFPGRFSGRQFSNSRSEMNVSTLELGDSALYLCASSLVSVTSYEQYFGPGTRLTVT.

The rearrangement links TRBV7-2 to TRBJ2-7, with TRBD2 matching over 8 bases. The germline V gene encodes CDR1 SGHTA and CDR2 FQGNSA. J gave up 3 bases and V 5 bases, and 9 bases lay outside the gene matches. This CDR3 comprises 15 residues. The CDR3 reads CASSVSGNPGYEQYF. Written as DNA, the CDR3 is TGTGCCAGCAGCGTTAGCGGGAACCCCGGCTACGAGCAGTACTTC.

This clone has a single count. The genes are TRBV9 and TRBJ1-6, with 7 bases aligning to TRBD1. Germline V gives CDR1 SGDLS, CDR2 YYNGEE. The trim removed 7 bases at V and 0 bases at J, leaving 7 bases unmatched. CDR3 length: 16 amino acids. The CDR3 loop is CASALAGGSYNSPLHF. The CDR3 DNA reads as TGTGCCAGCGCCCTGGCAGGGGGCTCCTATAATTCACCCCTCCACTTT.

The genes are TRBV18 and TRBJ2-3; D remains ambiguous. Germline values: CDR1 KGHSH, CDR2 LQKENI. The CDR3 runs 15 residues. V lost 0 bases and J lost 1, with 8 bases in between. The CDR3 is CASSPPMKGTDTQYF. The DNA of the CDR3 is TGTGCCAGCTCACCACCGATGAAGGGCACAGATACGCAGTATTTT.

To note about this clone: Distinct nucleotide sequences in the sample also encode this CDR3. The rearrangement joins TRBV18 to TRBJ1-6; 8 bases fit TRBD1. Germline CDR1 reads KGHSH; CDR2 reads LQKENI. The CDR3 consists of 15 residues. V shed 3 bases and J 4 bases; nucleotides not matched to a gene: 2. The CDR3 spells CASSPGTGYNSPLHF. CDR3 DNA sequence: TGTGCCAGCTCACCGGGGACAGGTTATAATTCACCCCTCCACTTT. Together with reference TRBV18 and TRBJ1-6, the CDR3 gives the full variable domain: NAGVMQNPRHLVRRRGQEARLRCSPMKGHSHVYWYRQLPEEGLKFMVYLQKENIIDESGMPKERFSAEFPKEGPSILRIQQVVRGDSAAYFCASSPGTGYNSPLHFGNGTRLTVT.

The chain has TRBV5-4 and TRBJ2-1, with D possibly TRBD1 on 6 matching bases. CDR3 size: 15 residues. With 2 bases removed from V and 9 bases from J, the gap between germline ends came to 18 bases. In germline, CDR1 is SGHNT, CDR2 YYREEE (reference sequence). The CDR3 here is CASSLYTTPRGEQFF. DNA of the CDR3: TGTGCCAGCAGCTTATACACGACCCCCAGGGGTGAGCAGTTCTTC.

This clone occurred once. This CDR3 reads CAISDGDFFGYTF. The CDR3 DNA is TGTGCCATCAGTGACGGTGACTTCTTTGGCTACACCTTC. This chain uses TRBV10-3 with TRBJ1-2; D is unclear. The CDR3 loop spans 13 amino acids. Germline-derived CDR1 and CDR2 are ENHRY and SYGVKD. Trimming removed 3 bases at V and 7 bases at J, with 12 bases between.

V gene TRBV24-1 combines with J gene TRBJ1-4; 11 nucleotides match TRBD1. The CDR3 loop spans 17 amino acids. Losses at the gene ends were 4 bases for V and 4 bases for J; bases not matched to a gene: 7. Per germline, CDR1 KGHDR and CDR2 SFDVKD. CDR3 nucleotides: TGTGCCACCAGTGACGCCGGGACAGGGGGGATTAATGAAAAACTGTTTTTT. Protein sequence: CATSDAGTGGINEKLFF.

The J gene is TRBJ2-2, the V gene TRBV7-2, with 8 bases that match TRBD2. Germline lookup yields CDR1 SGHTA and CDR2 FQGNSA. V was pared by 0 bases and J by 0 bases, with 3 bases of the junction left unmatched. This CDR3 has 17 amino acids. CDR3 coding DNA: TGTGCCAGCAGCTTAGCGATGGGACTAGCGAACACCGGGGAGCTGTTTTTT. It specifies CASSLAMGLANTGELFF.

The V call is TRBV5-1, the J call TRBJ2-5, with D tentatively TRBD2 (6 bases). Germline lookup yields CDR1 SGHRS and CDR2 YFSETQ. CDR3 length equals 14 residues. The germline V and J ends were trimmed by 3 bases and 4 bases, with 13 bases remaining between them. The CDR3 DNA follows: TGCGCCAGCAGCTGGGCGGACTACGGAGAGACCCAGTACTTC. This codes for CASSWADYGETQYF. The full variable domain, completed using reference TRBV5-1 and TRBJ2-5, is KAGVTQTPRYLIKTRGQQVTLSCSPISGHRSVSWYQQTPGQGLQFLFEYFSETQRNKGNFPGRFSGRQFSNSRSEMNVSTLELGDSALYLCASSWADYGETQYFGPGTRLLVL.

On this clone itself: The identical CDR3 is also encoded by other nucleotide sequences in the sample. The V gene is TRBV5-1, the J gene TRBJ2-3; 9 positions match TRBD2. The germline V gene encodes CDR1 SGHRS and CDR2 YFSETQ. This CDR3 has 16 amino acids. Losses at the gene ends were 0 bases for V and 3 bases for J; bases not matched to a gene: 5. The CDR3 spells CASSLGLAGETDTQYF. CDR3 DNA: TGCGCCAGCAGCTTGGGGTTAGCGGGGGAGACAGATACGCAGTATTTT.

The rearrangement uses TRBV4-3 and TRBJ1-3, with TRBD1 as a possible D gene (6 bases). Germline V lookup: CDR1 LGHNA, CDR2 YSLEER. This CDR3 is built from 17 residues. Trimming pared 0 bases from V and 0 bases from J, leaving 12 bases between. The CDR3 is CASSQDRGSLSGNTIYF. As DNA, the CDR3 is TGCGCCAGCAGCCAAGATAGGGGGTCTCTCTCTGGAAACACCATATATTTT.

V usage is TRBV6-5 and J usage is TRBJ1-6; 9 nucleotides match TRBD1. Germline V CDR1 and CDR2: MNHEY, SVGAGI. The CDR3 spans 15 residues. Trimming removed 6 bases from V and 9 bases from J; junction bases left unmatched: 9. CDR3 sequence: CASSGPGQGVSPLHF. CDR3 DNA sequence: TGTGCCAGCAGCGGGCCGGGACAGGGTGTTTCACCCCTCCACTTT.

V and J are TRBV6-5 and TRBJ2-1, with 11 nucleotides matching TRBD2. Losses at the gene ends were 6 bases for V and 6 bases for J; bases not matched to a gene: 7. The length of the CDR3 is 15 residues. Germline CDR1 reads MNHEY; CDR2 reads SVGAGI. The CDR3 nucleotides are TGTGCCAGCAGCGATAGCGGGGGGGCCTTCAATGAGCAGTTCTTC. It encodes CASSDSGGAFNEQFF.

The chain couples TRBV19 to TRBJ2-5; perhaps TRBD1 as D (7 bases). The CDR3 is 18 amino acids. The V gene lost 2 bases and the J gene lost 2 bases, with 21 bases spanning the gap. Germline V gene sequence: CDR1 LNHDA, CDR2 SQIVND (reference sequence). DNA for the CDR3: TGTGCCAGTAGTATACCCACTGACAGGGAGGTCCAGCAAGAGACCCAGTACTTC. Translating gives CASSIPTDREVQQETQYF.

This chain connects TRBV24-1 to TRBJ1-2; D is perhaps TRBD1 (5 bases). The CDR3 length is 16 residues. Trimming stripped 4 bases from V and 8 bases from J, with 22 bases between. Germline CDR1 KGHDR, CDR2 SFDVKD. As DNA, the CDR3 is TGTGCCACCAGTGACCTCAATGGGGGTATTAAAGGCGGCTACACCTTC. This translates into CATSDLNGGIKGGYTF.

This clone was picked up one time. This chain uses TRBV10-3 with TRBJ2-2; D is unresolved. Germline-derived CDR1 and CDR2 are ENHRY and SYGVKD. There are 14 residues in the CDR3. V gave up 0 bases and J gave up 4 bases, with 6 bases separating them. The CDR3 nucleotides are TGTGCCATCAGTGAGTCCCCCGTCACCGGGGAGCTGTTTTTT. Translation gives CAISESPVTGELFF.

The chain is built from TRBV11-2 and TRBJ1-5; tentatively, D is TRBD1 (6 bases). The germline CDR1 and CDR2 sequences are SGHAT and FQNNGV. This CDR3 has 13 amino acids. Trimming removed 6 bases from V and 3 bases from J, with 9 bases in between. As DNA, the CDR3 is TGTGCCAGCAGACGGACAGTCAATCAGCCCCAGCATTTT. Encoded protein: CASRRTVNQPQHF.

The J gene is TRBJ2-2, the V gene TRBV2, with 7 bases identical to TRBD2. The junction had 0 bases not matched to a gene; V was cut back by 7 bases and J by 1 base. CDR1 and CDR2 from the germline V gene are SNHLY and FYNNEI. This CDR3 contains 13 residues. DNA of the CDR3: TGTGCCAGCACTAGCGGGAACACCGGGGAGCTGTTTTTT. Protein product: CASTSGNTGELFF. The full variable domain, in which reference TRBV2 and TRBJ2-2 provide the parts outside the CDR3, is EPEVTQTPSHQVTQMGQEVILRCVPISNHLYFYWYRQILGQKVEFLVSFYNNEISEKSEIFDDQFSVERPDGSNFTLKIRSTKLEDSAMYFCASTSGNTGELFFGEGSRLTVL.

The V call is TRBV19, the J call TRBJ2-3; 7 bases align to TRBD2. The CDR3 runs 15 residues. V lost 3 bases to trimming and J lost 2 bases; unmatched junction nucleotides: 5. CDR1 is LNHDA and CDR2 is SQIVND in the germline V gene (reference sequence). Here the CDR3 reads CASSISSGHTDTQYF. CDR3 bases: TGTGCCAGTAGTATTTCTAGCGGCCACACAGATACGCAGTATTTT.

The CDR3 nucleotides are TGCAGTGCTAGTCGGGCGCCGGGGGAAAAACTGTTTTTT. This translates into CSASRAPGEKLFF. The chain carries TRBV20-1 and TRBJ1-4; no clear D gene. The CDR3 is 13 residues long. CDR1 and CDR2 from the germline V gene are DFQATT and SNEGSKA (reference sequence). V was cut by 3 bases and J by 8 bases, with 13 bases left in between.

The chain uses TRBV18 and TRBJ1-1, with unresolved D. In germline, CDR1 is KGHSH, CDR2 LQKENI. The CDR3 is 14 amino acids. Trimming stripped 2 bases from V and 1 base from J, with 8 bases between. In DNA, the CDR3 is TGTGCCAGCTCACCAGAGAAAGGGAACACTGAAGCTTTCTTT. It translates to CASSPEKGNTEAFF.

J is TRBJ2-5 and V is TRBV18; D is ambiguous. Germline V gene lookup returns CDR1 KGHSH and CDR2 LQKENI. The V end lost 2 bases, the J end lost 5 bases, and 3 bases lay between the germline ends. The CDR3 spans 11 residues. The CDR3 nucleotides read TGTGCCAGCTCACCAGGGGAGACCCAGTACTTC. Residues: CASSPGETQYF.

As DNA, the CDR3 is TGTGCCAGCAGTTTCGGGGCTAGCGGAACCTACGAGCAGTACTTC. Translated, it gives CASSFGASGTYEQYF. The rearrangement uses TRBV28 and TRBJ2-7; 7 bases match TRBD2. The CDR3 is made up of 15 amino acids. Germline V lookup: CDR1 MDHEN, CDR2 SYDVKM. J lost 2 bases, V lost 3 bases, and 7 bases had no gene match.

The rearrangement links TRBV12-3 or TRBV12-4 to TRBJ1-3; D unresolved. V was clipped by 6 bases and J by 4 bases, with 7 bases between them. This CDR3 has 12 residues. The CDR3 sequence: CASSPGGNTIYF. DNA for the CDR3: TGTGCCAGCAGCCCCGGCGGAAACACCATATATTTT.

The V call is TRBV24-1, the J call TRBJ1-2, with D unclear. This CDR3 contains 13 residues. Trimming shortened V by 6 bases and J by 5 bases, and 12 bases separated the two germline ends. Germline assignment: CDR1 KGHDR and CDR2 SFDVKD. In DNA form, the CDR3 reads TGTGCCACCAGTAGGACGGAAGGGTATGGCTACACCTTC. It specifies CATSRTEGYGYTF.